Listed below are T cell receptor beta chains from one sample, sequenced in a study of cytomegalovirus exposure and HLA in healthy donors. Assay: immunoSEQ multiplex PCR; the TCRdb copy retains only in-frame clones and omits some. The sample contains hundreds of thousands of clones, roughly 80% of which appear only once. The sample taken for sequencing was PBMCs. These TCRs come from a middle-aged man in good health and CMV-seropositive. Both conserved end residues are trimmed from each CDR3. D genes are given only for firm matches. Only part of the rows carry a size: once, few, many, or a class if the clone is expanded.

clone_size: few
d_call: TRBD2
v_call: TRBV27
j_call: TRBJ2-1
cdr3_aa: ASSFSSGDYNEQF

clone_size: .
d_call: .
v_call: TRBV15
j_call: TRBJ2-7
cdr3_aa: ATSRARGAYEQY

clone_size: .
d_call: .
v_call: TRBV7-9
j_call: TRBJ1-1
cdr3_aa: SSSLSTNTEAF

clone_size: .
d_call: .
v_call: TRBV19
j_call: TRBJ2-2
cdr3_aa: ASSALGELF

clone_size: .
d_call: .
v_call: TRBV7-2
j_call: TRBJ1-1
cdr3_aa: ASSLNPTGTLTEAF

clone_size: .
d_call: .
v_call: TRBV15
j_call: TRBJ1-1
cdr3_aa: ATSRATGYSDTEAF

clone_size: .
d_call: .
v_call: TRBV28
j_call: TRBJ2-5
cdr3_aa: ASSLSGYGETQY

clone_size: once
d_call: TRBD2
v_call: TRBV29-1
j_call: TRBJ2-1
cdr3_aa: SVEGLALKVDEQF

clone_size: .
d_call: TRBD2
v_call: TRBV6-4
j_call: TRBJ2-2
cdr3_aa: ASSRRGDTGELF

clone_size: .
d_call: TRBD2
v_call: TRBV7-9
j_call: TRBJ2-3
cdr3_aa: ASSAVAGEDTQY

clone_size: .
d_call: .
v_call: TRBV4-1
j_call: TRBJ2-1
cdr3_aa: ASSQDNRGLGNNEQF

clone_size: .
d_call: .
v_call: TRBV11-3
j_call: TRBJ2-2
cdr3_aa: ASSLDEVGEVNTGELF

clone_size: .
d_call: .
v_call: TRBV7-2
j_call: TRBJ2-1
cdr3_aa: ASSLGGGPYNEQF

clone_size: few
d_call: .
v_call: TRBV6-1
j_call: TRBJ1-4
cdr3_aa: ASTELGFNEKLF

clone_size: .
d_call: .
v_call: TRBV6-5
j_call: TRBJ2-2
cdr3_aa: ASSRHSGNTGELF

clone_size: .
d_call: TRBD1
v_call: TRBV11-2
j_call: TRBJ2-2
cdr3_aa: ASSRRTGQGVNTGELF

clone_size: .
d_call: .
v_call: TRBV19
j_call: TRBJ2-1
cdr3_aa: ASSIRGGDEQF

clone_size: few
d_call: .
v_call: TRBV29-1
j_call: TRBJ2-5
cdr3_aa: SVYRGETQY

clone_size: .
d_call: TRBD1
v_call: TRBV27
j_call: TRBJ1-2
cdr3_aa: ASGQGFYGYT

clone_size: .
d_call: TRBD1
v_call: TRBV5-4
j_call: TRBJ2-3
cdr3_aa: ASSRDSGDTQY

clone_size: .
d_call: .
v_call: TRBV7-8
j_call: TRBJ2-1
cdr3_aa: ASSQGLLNEQF

clone_size: .
d_call: TRBD2
v_call: TRBV30
j_call: TRBJ2-5
cdr3_aa: AWNPGLAEETQY

clone_size: .
d_call: .
v_call: TRBV6-6
j_call: TRBJ2-5
cdr3_aa: ASSYGLETQY

clone_size: .
d_call: TRBD2
v_call: TRBV9
j_call: TRBJ2-3
cdr3_aa: ASSVVGSGSGTDTQY

clone_size: .
d_call: TRBD2
v_call: TRBV27
j_call: TRBJ2-7
cdr3_aa: ASSLSLTSGTYEQY

clone_size: .
d_call: TRBD1
v_call: TRBV27
j_call: TRBJ2-1
cdr3_aa: ASSPGRGRFTYNEQF

clone_size: few
d_call: .
v_call: TRBV28
j_call: TRBJ2-6
cdr3_aa: ASRPDYPSVGANVLT

clone_size: .
d_call: .
v_call: TRBV2
j_call: TRBJ1-3
cdr3_aa: ARGGTDGNTIY

clone_size: .
d_call: TRBD1
v_call: TRBV6-1
j_call: TRBJ1-2
cdr3_aa: ASSEGTAYGYT

clone_size: .
d_call: .
v_call: TRBV30
j_call: TRBJ1-2
cdr3_aa: AWSAGEERGYT

clone_size: .
d_call: .
v_call: TRBV7-3
j_call: TRBJ2-5
cdr3_aa: ASSLGGAQETQY